This T cell receptor (beta chain) was obtained from a study of blood T cell repertoires in COVID-19. Study details: Spain, Italy and the United States supplied samples that represented acute and convalescent COVID-19. PBMCs, B-cell-depleted T cells, or T cells provided the cDNA or gDNA that made up the material.

All enrollees were about 18 to 100 years old and from fewer than 30 US areas. In the original analysis: Amplification with reference gene primers provided the estimates of nucleated cell counts. Sequenced by immunoSEQ multiplex PCR; TCRdb stores in-frame clones only, minus some. Clone size and the V and J calls come from that table; the DNA yielded D and trimming. The data contain around 200,000 clones, about 84% of them singletons. The clonotype comes from a man aged 35 to 55 with acute COVID-19. Sequencing was carried out using PBMCs or T cells enriched from blood (not recorded which).

CDR3 residues: CASSLLGFRGMNTGELFF. For the CDR3, the DNA is TGTGCCAGCAGCTTGCTAGGATTCCGGGGGATGAACACCGGGGAGCTGTTTTTT. This chain connects TRBV5-6 to TRBJ2-2, with D tentatively TRBD2 (6 bases). The CDR3 runs to 18 residues. V was shortened by 1 base and J by 1 base, with 17 bases between the two germline ends. Germline values: CDR1 SGHDT, CDR2 YYEEEE.